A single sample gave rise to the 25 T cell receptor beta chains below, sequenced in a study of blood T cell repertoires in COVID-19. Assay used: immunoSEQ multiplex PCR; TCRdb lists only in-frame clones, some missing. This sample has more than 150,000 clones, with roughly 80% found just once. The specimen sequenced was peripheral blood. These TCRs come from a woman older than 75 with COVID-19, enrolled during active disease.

CDR3 sequence (DNA): TGTGCCAGCAGCTTAGCAGGGAGATCCACTGAAGCTTTCTTT. This codes for CASSLAGRSTEAFF. This chain links TRBV7-9 with TRBJ1-1, with D uncertain. This CDR3 is built from 14 residues. Germline V gene lookup returns CDR1 SEHNR and CDR2 FQNEAQ (reference sequence). V was trimmed by 0 bases and J by 4 bases, leaving 9 bases between them.

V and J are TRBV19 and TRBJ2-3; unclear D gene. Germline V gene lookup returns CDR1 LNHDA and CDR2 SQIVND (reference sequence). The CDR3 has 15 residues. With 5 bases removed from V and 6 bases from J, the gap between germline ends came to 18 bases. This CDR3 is CASSPEARSTDTQYF. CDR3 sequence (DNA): TGTGCCAGTAGTCCAGAAGCAAGGAGTACCGATACGCAGTATTTT. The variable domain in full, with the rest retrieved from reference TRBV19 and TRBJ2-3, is DGGITQSPKYLFRKEGQNVTLSCEQNLNHDAMYWYRQDPGQGLRLIYYSQIVNDFQKGDIAEGYSVSREKKESFPLTVTSAQKNPTAFYLCASSPEARSTDTQYFGPGTRLTVL.

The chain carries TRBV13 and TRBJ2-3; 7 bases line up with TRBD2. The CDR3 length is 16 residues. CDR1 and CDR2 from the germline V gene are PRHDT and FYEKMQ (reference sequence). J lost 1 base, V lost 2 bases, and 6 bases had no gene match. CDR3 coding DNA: TGTGCCAGCAGCTTAAAAGCGGGATATGGCACAGATACGCAGTATTTT. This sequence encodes CASSLKAGYGTDTQYF.

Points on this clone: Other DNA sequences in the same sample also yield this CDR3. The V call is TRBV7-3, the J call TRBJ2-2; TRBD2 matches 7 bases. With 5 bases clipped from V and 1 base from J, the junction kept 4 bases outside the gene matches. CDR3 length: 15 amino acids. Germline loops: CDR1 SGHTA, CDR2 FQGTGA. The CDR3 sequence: CASSRLAGNTGELFF. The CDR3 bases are TGTGCCAGCAGCAGATTAGCGGGGAACACCGGGGAGCTGTTTTTT.

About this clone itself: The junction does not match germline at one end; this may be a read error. The CDR3 protein is CASSLVSGTGGGLLF. CDR3 nucleotides: TGTGCCAGCAGCTTAGTGTCAGGGACGGGGGGCGGCCTTCTTTTT. The V and J genes are TRBV7-2 and TRBJ2-3; D possibly corresponds to TRBD2 (7 bases). The germline V gene encodes CDR1 SGHTA and CDR2 FQGNSA. The CDR3 consists of 15 residues.

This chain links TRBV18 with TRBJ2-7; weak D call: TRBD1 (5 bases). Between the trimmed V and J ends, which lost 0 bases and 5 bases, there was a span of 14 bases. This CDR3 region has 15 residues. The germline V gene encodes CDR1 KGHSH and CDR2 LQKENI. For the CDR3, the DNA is TGTGCCAGCTCACCACCGGTTAGGGGAACCCACGAGCAGTACTTC. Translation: CASSPPVRGTHEQYF.

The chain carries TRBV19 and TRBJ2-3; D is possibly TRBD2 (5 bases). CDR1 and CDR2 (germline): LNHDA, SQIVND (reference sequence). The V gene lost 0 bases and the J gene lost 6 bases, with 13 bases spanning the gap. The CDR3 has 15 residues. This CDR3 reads CASSIDGGSRDTQYF. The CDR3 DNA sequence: TGTGCCAGTAGTATAGATGGAGGTAGCCGTGATACGCAGTATTTT.

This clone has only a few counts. The CDR3 region has the DNA TGTGCCTGGAGTGTTGGGGCAGGAGATCTAGAGCAGTACTTC. This codes for CAWSVGAGDLEQYF. The chain uses TRBV30 and TRBJ2-7, with D perhaps TRBD1 (5 bases). The ends were cut back, 0 bases at V and 7 bases at J, with 16 bases in the middle. CDR1 is GTSNPN and CDR2 is SVGIG in the germline V gene (reference sequence). This CDR3 is 14 amino acids long.

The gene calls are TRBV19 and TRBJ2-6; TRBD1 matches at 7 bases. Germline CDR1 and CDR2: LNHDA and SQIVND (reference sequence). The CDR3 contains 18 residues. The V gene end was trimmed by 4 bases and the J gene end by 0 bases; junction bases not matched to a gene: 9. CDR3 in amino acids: CASSRETGKGSGANVLTF. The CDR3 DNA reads TGTGCCAGTAGTAGGGAGACAGGGAAGGGCTCTGGGGCCAACGTCCTGACTTTC. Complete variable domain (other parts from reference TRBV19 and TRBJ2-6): DGGITQSPKYLFRKEGQNVTLSCEQNLNHDAMYWYRQDPGQGLRLIYYSQIVNDFQKGDIAEGYSVSREKKESFPLTVTSAQKNPTAFYLCASSRETGKGSGANVLTFGAGSRLTVL.

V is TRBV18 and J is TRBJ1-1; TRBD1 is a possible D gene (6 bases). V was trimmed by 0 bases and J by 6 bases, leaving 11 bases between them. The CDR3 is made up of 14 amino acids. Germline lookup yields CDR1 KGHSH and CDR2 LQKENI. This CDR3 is CASSPPRGHAEAFF. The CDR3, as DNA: TGTGCCAGCTCACCACCCAGGGGACATGCTGAAGCTTTCTTT.

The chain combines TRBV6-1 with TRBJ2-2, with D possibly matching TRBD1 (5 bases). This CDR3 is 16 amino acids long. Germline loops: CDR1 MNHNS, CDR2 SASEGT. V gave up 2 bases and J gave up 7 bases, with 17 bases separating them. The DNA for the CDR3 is TGTGCCAGCAGTGAACCACGGCAGGGTGGGATCGGGGAGCTGTTTTTT. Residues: CASSEPRQGGIGELFF.

The CDR3 sequence: CASSLVRGRSGANVLTF. The CDR3 DNA sequence: TGTGCCAGCAGCTTGGTGAGGGGGCGAAGTGGGGCCAACGTCCTGACTTTC. V is TRBV5-8 and J is TRBJ2-6; 7 nucleotides line up with TRBD1. CDR3 length: 17 residues. The trim removed 0 bases at V and 3 bases at J, leaving 6 bases unmatched. Per the germline V gene, CDR1 is SGHTS and CDR2 is YDEGEE.

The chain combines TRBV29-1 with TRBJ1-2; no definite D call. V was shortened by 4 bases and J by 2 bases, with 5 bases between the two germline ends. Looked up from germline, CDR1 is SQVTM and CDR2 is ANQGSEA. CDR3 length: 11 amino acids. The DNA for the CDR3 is TGCAGCGTTGCTCTAAACTATGGCTACACCTTC. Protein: CSVALNYGYTF.

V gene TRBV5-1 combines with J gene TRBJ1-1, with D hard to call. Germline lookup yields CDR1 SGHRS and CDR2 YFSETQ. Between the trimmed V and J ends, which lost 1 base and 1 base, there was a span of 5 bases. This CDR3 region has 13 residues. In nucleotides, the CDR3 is TGCGCCAGCAGCTTGACAGCGAACACTGAAGCTTTCTTT. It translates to CASSLTANTEAFF.

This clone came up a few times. CDR3 sequence: CASSEATPGRSSNQPQHF. The CDR3 region has the DNA TGTGCCAGCAGTGAAGCGACCCCAGGGAGGTCTAGCAATCAGCCCCAGCATTTT. This rearrangement joins TRBV2 to TRBJ1-5, with a possible D match to TRBD1 (5 bases). The germline gives CDR1 SNHLY, CDR2 FYNNEI. The CDR3 extends over 18 amino acids. V was shortened by 0 bases and J by 0 bases, with 15 bases between the two germline ends.

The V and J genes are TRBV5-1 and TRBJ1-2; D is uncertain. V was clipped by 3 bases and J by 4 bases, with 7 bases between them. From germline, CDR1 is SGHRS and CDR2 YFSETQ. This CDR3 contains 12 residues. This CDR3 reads CASSSDSYGYTF. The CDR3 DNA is TGCGCCAGCAGCTCCGATAGCTATGGCTACACCTTC.

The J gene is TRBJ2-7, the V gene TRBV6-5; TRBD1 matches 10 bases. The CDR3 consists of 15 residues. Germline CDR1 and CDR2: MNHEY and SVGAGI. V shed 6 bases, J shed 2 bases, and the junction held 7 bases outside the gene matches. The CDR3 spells CASRRSGQGAYEQYF. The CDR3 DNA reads TGTGCCAGCAGACGGTCAGGACAGGGGGCCTACGAGCAGTACTTC.

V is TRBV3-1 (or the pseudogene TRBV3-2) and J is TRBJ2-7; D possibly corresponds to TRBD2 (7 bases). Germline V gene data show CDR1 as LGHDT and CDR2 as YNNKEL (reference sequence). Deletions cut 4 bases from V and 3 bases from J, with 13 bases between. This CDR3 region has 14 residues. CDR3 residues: CASSPWGGGYEQYF. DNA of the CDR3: TGTGCCAGCAGCCCCTGGGGAGGGGGCTACGAGCAGTACTTC.

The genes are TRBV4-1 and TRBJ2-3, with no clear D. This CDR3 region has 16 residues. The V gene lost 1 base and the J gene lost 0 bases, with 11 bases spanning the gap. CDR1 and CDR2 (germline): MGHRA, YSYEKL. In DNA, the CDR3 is TGCGCCAGCAGCCAAGCGGGTGATGCTAGCACAGATACGCAGTATTTT. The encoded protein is CASSQAGDASTDTQYF.

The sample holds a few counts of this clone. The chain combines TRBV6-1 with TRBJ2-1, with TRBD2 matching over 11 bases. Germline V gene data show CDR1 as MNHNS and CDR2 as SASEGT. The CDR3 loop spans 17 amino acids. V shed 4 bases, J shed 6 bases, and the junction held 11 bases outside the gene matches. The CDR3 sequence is CASSVRLAGSSVNEQFF. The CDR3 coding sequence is TGTGCCAGCAGTGTCCGACTAGCGGGATCTTCAGTCAATGAGCAGTTCTTC.

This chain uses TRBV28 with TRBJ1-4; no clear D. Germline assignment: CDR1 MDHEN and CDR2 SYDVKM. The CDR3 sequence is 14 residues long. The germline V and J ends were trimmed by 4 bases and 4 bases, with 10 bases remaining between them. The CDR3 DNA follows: TGTGCCAGCAGTTCCCCCGGGAGTAATGAAAAACTGTTTTTT. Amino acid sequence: CASSSPGSNEKLFF. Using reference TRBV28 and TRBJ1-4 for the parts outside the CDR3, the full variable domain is DVKVTQSSRYLVKRTGEKVFLECVQDMDHENMFWYRQDPGLGLRLIYFSYDVKMKEKGDIPEGYSVSREKKERFSLILESASTNQTSMYLCASSSPGSNEKLFFGSGTQLSVL.

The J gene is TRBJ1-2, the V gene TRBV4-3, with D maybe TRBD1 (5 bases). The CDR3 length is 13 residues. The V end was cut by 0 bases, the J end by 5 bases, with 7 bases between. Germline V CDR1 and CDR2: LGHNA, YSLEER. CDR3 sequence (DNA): TGCGCCAGCAGCCAAGAGGGGGGTTATGGCTACACCTTC. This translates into CASSQEGGYGYTF.

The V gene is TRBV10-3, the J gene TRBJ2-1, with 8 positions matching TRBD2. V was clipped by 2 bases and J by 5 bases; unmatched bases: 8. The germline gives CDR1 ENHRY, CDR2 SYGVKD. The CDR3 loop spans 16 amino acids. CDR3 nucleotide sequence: TGTGCCATCAGTGAGCCCAGAAGCGGGAGTGACAATGAGCAGTTCTTC. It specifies CAISEPRSGSDNEQFF.

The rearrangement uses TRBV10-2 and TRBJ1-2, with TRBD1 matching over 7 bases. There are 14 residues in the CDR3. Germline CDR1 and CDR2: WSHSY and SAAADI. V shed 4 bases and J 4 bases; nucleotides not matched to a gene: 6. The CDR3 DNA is TGCGCCAGCAGTGGGGACAGCGTCCCCTATGGCTACACCTTC. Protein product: CASSGDSVPYGYTF.

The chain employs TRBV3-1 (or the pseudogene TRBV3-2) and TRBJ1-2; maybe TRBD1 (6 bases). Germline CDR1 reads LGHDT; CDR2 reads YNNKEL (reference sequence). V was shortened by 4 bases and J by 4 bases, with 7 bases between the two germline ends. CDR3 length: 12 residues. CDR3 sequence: CASSPTGYGYTF. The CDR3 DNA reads TGTGCCAGCAGCCCGACAGGCTATGGCTACACCTTC.